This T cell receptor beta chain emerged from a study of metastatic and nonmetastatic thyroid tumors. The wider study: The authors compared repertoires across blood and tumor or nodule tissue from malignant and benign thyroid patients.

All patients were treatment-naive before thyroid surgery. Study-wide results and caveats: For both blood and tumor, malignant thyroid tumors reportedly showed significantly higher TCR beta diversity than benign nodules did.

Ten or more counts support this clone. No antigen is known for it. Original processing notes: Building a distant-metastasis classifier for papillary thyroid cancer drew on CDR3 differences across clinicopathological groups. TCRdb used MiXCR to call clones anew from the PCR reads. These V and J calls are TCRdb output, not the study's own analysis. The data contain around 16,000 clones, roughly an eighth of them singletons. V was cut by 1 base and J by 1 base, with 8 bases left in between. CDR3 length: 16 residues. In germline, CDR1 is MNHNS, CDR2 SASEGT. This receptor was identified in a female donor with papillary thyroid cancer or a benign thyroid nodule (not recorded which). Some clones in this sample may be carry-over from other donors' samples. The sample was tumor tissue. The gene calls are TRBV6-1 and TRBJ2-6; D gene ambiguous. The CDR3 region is CASSEGSASGANVLTF. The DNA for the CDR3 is TGTGCCAGCAGTGAAGGGAGCGCATCTGGGGCCAACGTCCTGACTTTC.